Included here is one T cell receptor beta chain sequence, with context. Its antigen is undetermined. This sample is drawn from a study of cytomegalovirus exposure and HLA in healthy donors. Overall study findings and caveats: Earlier results showed most TCR beta V segments being productive about 87% or about 30% of the time. The availability of immune exposure information extended only to CMV serostatus. According to reports, the classifier identified cytomegalovirus status with high specificity and sensitivity.

PCR amplification relied on 60 Vbeta primers (plus 13 Jbeta primers). Libraries were prepared by immunoSEQ multiplex PCR; TCRdb keeps only in-frame clonotypes and omits some of them. The sample carries roughly 180,000 clones, approximately 80% recorded once. The TCR sequence derives from a woman aged 45 to 65 in good health and CMV-seropositive. The material sequenced was PBMCs.

Here the CDR3 DNA reads TGTGCCAGCAGCGATTCCTCAGGGGGCCCTGGAAACACCATATATTTT. It specifies CASSDSSGGPGNTIYF. The chain combines TRBV9 with TRBJ1-3, with 8 bases lining up with TRBD1. Germline CDR1 and CDR2: SGDLS and YYNGEE. The CDR3 spans 16 residues. The V segment lost 3 bases and the J segment 2 bases; nucleotides outside the gene matches: 7.